This TCR beta chain appears in the sequencing data of a study of OX40 agonist ivuxolimab in advanced cancers. Regarding the study as a whole: Antigens targeted by the expanded peripheral T cells were not determined.

Autoimmune disease history or systemic immunosuppression led to patients being barred. This clone was seen once. Its target is unknown. The germline V gene has CDR1 MDHEN and CDR2 SYDVKM. This CDR3 has 13 amino acids. Deletions cut 6 bases from V and 2 bases from J, with 8 bases between. Sequencing used immunoSEQ multiplex PCR; TCRdb keeps in-frame clones, though not all of them. The data show approximately 20,000 clones, approximately 90% seen once. The chain combines TRBV28 with TRBJ2-1; unclear D gene. The clonotype was recovered from an adult with an advanced solid tumor such as melanoma, head and neck, liver or kidney cancer. Here the sequenced sample was CD4+ or CD8+ T cells sorted from blood, taken in a trial of the OX40 agonist ivuxolimab. CDR3 in DNA: TGTGCCAGCAGCCCGTCGACCTACAATGAGCAGTTCTTC. Translation gives CASSPSTYNEQFF.